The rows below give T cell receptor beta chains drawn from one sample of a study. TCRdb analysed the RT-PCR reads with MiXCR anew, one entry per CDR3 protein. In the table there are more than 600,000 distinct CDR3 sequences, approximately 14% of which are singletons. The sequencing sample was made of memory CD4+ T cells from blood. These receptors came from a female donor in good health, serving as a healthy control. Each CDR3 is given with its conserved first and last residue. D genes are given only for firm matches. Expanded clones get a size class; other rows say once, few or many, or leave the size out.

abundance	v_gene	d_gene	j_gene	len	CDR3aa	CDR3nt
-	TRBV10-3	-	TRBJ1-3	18	CAISESGGFINSGNTIYF	TGTGCCATCAGTGAGTCAGGAGGCTTTATAAACTCTGGAAACACCATATATTTT
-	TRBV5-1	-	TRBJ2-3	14	CASTVQDHTDTQYF	TGCGCCAGCACCGTACAGGACCACACAGATACGCAGTATTTT
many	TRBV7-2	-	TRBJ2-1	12	CASSFGLYEQFF	TGTGCCAGCAGCTTTGGGCTTTATGAGCAGTTCTTC
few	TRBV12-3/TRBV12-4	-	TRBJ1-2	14	CASSPPNGNYGYTF	TGTGCCAGCAGTCCCCCGAACGGGAACTATGGCTACACCTTC
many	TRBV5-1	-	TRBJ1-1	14	CASSPQGGGTEAFF	TGCGCCAGCAGCCCACAGGGAGGCGGCACTGAAGCTTTCTTT
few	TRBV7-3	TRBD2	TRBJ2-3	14	CASSLQRGTDTQYF	TGTGCCAGCAGCCTACAGCGGGGGACGGATACGCAGTATTTT
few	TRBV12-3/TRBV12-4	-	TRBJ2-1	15	CASSFAVLFYNEQFF	TGTGCCAGCAGTTTCGCAGTTCTCTTCTACAATGAGCAGTTCTTC
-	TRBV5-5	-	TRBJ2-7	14	CASSWETRVAEQYF	TGTGCCAGCAGCTGGGAGACCAGGGTCGCCGAGCAGTACTTC
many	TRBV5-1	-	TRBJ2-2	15	CASSFVHRNTGELFF	TGCGCCAGCAGCTTCGTTCACCGCAACACCGGGGAGCTGTTTTTT
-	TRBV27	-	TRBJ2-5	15	CASSLLFQGQETQYF	TGTGCCAGCAGTTTATTGTTCCAGGGACAAGAGACCCAGTACTTC
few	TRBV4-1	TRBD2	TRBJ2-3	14	CASSQDGGEDTQYF	TGCGCCAGCAGCCAAGACGGGGGGGAAGATACGCAGTATTTT
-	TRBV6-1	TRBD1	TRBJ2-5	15	CASSEGTGAGETQYF	TGTGCCAGCAGTGAAGGAACAGGGGCTGGAGAGACCCAGTACTTC
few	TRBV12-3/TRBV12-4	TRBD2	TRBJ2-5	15	CASSHGTSGGETQYF	TGTGCCAGCAGTCACGGGACTAGCGGGGGGGAGACCCAGTACTTC
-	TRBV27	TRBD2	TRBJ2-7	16	CASSLGSGRGRYEQYF	TGTGCCAGCAGTTTAGGAAGCGGGAGGGGTCGGTACGAGCAGTACTTC
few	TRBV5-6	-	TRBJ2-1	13	CASSFSASHEQFF	TGTGCCAGCAGCTTTTCAGCTTCCCATGAGCAGTTCTTC
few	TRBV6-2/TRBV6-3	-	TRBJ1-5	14	CASTKTGAHQPQHF	TGTGCCAGCACAAAGACGGGGGCCCATCAGCCCCAGCATTTT
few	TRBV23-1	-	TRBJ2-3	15	CASSPRQVGTDTQYF	TGCGCCAGCAGCCCTAGACAAGTGGGCACAGATACGCAGTATTTT
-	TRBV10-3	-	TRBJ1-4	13	CAIKGQGDEKLFF	TGTGCCATCAAGGGGCAGGGTGACGAAAAACTGTTTTTT
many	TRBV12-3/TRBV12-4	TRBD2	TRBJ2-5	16	CASSQAGAVGGETQYF	TGTGCCAGCAGCCAAGCGGGAGCCGTGGGAGGAGAGACCCAGTACTTC
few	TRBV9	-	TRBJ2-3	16	CASSVKVGLGTDTQYF	TGTGCCAGCAGCGTTAAGGTCGGTCTAGGCACAGATACGCAGTATTTT
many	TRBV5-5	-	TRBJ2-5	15	CASSLDPGPQETQYF	TGTGCCAGCAGCTTGGATCCAGGTCCCCAAGAGACCCAGTACTTC
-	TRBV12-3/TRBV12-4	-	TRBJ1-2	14	CASSTIPSPHGYTF	TGTGCCAGCAGTACGATCCCAAGCCCCCATGGCTACACCTTC
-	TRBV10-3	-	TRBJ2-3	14	CASGTERSTDTQYF	TGTGCCAGCGGGACAGAGAGGAGCACAGATACGCAGTATTTT
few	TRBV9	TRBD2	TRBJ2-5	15	CASSVSSGRGETQYF	TGTGCCAGCAGCGTATCTAGCGGGAGGGGGGAGACCCAGTACTTC
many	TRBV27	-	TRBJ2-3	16	CASSSPPGISTDTQYF	TGTGCCAGCAGTTCCCCCCCCGGGATTAGCACAGATACGCAGTATTTT
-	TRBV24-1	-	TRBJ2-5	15	CATSAGIDLMETQYF	TGTGCCACCAGTGCAGGGATTGATTTGATGGAGACCCAGTACTTC
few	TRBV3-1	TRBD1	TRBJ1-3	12	CASSRDSSRLYF	TGTGCCAGCAGCCGGGACAGCAGCCGCCTATATTTT
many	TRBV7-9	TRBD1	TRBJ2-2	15	CASSSSGQPTGELFF	TGTGCCAGCAGCTCATCGGGACAGCCCACCGGGGAGCTGTTTTTT
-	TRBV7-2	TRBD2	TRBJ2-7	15	CASSLSSGSQYEQYF	TGTGCCAGCAGCCTCTCTAGCGGGAGTCAATACGAGCAGTACTTC
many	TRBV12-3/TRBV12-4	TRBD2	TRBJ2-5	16	CASSLPRLSGGETQYF	TGTGCCAGCAGTTTACCTCGACTAAGCGGGGGAGAGACCCAGTACTTC
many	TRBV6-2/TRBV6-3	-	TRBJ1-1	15	CASSYGGADGAEAFF	TGTGCCAGCAGTTACGGGGGCGCGGATGGCGCTGAAGCTTTCTTT
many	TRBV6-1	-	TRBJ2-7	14	CASTSQPNSYEQYF	TGTGCCAGCACCTCCCAGCCCAACTCCTACGAGCAGTACTTC
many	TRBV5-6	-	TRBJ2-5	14	CASSLGPGGETQYF	TGTGCCAGCAGCCTCGGTCCCGGGGGAGAGACCCAGTACTTC
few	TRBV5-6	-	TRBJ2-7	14	CASSWTLTVYEQYF	TGTGCCAGCAGCTGGACCCTGACAGTCTACGAGCAGTACTTC
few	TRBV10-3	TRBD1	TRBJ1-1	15	CAISESDRGNTEAFF	TGTGCCATCAGTGAGTCCGACAGGGGGAACACTGAAGCTTTCTTT
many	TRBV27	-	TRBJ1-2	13	CASSPVPRAGYTF	TGTGCCAGCAGTCCCGTCCCCCGGGCAGGCTACACCTTC
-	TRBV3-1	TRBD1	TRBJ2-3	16	CASSQPGQASTDTQYF	TGTGCCAGCAGCCAACCCGGACAGGCTAGCACAGATACGCAGTATTTT
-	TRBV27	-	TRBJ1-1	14	CASSLSGGSMKAFF	TGTGCCAGCAGTTTATCGGGTGGGTCGATGAAAGCTTTCTTT
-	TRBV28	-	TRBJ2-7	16	CASSTTGTPIRFEQYF	TGTGCCAGCAGCACCACCGGGACACCCATCCGTTTCGAGCAGTACTTC
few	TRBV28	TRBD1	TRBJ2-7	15	CASTNFMGDRLNRHF	TGTGCCAGCACTAACTTCATGGGGGACAGGTTAAACAGGCACTTC
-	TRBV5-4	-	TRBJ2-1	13	CASSSDTGNEQFF	TGTGCCAGCAGCTCTGATACGGGGAATGAGCAGTTCTTC
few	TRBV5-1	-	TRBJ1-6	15	CASTPYGDRDSPLHF	TGCGCCAGCACCCCGTACGGGGATCGCGATTCACCCCTCCACTTT
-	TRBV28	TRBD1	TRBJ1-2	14	CASSYGQGVYGYTF	TGTGCCAGCAGTTATGGACAGGGGGTCTATGGCTACACCTTC
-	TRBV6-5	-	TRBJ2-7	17	CASSQRRGRPSSYEQYF	TGTGCCAGCAGTCAGCGCAGAGGGAGGCCCTCTTCCTACGAGCAGTACTTC
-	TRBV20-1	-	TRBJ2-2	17	CSARDMLKGDLTGELFF	TGCAGTGCTAGAGATATGCTGAAGGGGGATCTCACCGGGGAGCTGTTTTTT
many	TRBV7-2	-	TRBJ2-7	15	CASRLWVSSPGEQYF	TGTGCCAGCCGATTGTGGGTTTCGAGTCCGGGCGAGCAGTACTTC
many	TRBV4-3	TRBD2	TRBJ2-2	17	CASSQGVSGSKTGELFF	TGCGCCAGCAGCCAAGGGGTTAGCGGGAGTAAGACCGGGGAGCTGTTTTTT
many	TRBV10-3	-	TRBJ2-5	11	CATAGGETQYF	TGTGCCACCGCCGGTGGGGAGACCCAGTACTTC
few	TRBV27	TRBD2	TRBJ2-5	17	CASSLSRTSGGQETQYF	TGTGCCAGCAGTTTAAGCCGGACTAGCGGGGGCCAAGAGACCCAGTACTTC
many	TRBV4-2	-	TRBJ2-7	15	CASSQEDSWGYEQYF	TGTGCCAGCAGCCAAGAAGACAGCTGGGGCTACGAGCAGTACTTC
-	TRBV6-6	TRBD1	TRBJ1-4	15	CASSREGQGREKLFF	TGTGCCAGCAGTCGCGAGGGACAGGGCCGGGAAAAACTGTTTTTT
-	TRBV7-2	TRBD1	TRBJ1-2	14	CASSLYAGGRGYTF	TGTGCCAGCAGCTTATACGCAGGGGGCCGTGGCTACACCTTC
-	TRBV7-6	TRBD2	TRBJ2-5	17	CASSPGLAGGYQETQYF	TGTGCCAGCAGCCCCGGACTAGCGGGAGGGTACCAAGAGACCCAGTACTTC
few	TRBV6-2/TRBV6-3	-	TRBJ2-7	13	CASRTGLPYEQYF	TGTGCCAGCAGAACAGGGTTACCCTACGAGCAGTACTTC
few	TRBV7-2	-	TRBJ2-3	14	CASTLNHYTDTQYF	TGTGCCAGCACCCTCAACCACTACACAGATACGCAGTATTTT